This T cell receptor (beta chain) was documented in a study of blood T cell repertoires in COVID-19. Using immunoSEQ multiplex PCR, the repertoire was profiled, and TCRdb retains in-frame clones only, with some absent. Found here are over 65,000 clones, 75% to 90% of them singletons; the top ten hold about 6.5%. The CDR3 runs to 14 residues. Trimming removed 3 bases from V and 3 bases from J, with 10 bases in between. The V gene's germline CDR1 is SGHTA and CDR2 FQGNSA. The receptor's source is a man of 80 years or more with COVID-19, enrolled during active disease. Material: peripheral blood. The chain uses TRBV7-2 and TRBJ2-3; D perhaps matches TRBD2 (5 bases). The chain's CDR3 is CASSFGGFTDTQYF. For the CDR3, the DNA is TGTGCCAGCAGCTTTGGAGGCTTTACAGATACGCAGTATTTT. The whole variable domain, remainder taken from reference TRBV7-2 and TRBJ2-3, is GAGVSQSPSNKVTEKGKDVELRCDPISGHTALYWYRQSLGQGLEFLIYFQGNSAPDKSGLPSDRFSAERTGGSVSTLTIQRTQQEDSAVYLCASSFGGFTDTQYFGPGTRLTVL.